One T cell receptor beta chain is described in this entry. Its cognate antigen is unknown. From roughly 0.4 ug of RNA, a library with molecular barcoded alpha/delta and beta/gamma adaptors was made. TCRdb re-called the reads through MiXCR, storing one row per CDR3 protein. Of approximately 150,000 distinct CDR3 sequences in the sample, less than 15% were seen once. This entry is derived from a study of read filtering for tumor transcriptome and immune sequencing. Overall study results and limits: This fraction held mixed bone marrow immune cells after CD138-negative sorting.

At the time of active disease, bone marrow was collected from every patient. The CDR3 spans 14 residues. From germline, CDR1 is GTSNPN and CDR2 SVGIG (reference sequence). V was shortened by 2 bases and J by 1 base, with 10 bases between the two germline ends. This chain uses TRBV30 with TRBJ2-3; tentatively, D is TRBD1 (6 bases). This clonotype was sampled from a donor aged 40 or over with multiple myeloma. The source material was a population of CD138-negative cells sorted from bone marrow. CDR3 residues: CAWSKGDRTDTQYF. Here the CDR3 DNA reads TGTGCCTGGAGTAAGGGGGATCGCACAGATACGCAGTATTTT.